This TCR beta chain was identified in a study of Graves' ophthalmopathy and Graves' hyperthyroidism. The overall study: There was a collection of peripheral blood at initial diagnosis, before any treatment. Overall study results and limits: Blood shared most expanded thyroid clonotypes above 0.001 frequency.

This clonotype was observed at least ten times. The antigen remains undetermined. Germline CDR1 reads SQVTM; CDR2 reads ANQGSEA. V was pared by 1 base and J by 2 bases, with 8 bases between. The length of the CDR3 is 13 residues. Disease in donors with ophthalmopathy had moderate-to-severe activity, CAS ≥3, NOSPECS ≥4 and under 3 months' duration. Isolation of PBMCs was performed using around 9.1 ml of fresh peripheral blood. Beta-chain TCR CDR3 regions were amplified from RNA transcripts. First-round RT-PCR employed HTBI primers, with a second-round multiplex PCR after it. TCRdb recomputed calls from the multiplex PCR reads with MiXCR, one row per CDR3 protein. Of 600,000 to 700,000 distinct CDR3 sequences in the sample, 35% to 50% were seen once.

This sequence joins TRBV29-1 and TRBJ1-1, with D unresolved. Sequenced input: peripheral blood. The sequence was obtained from an adult man with Graves' ophthalmopathy. CDR3 residues: CSVEVTKNTEAFF. In DNA form, the CDR3 reads TGCAGCGTTGAAGTGACAAAAAACACTGAAGCTTTCTTT.